This TCR beta chain is drawn from a study of beta chain features in type 1 diabetes. The length of the CDR3 is 18 residues. The germline V gene has CDR1 SGHRS and CDR2 YFSETQ. Trimming took 0 bases from V and 0 from J, leaving 17 bases between them. The isolated RNA, all of it, was reverse transcribed, so expressed TCRB transcripts were what got sequenced. Assay used: immunoSEQ multiplex PCR; TCRdb lists only in-frame clones, some missing. Altogether fewer than 55,000 clones are present, roughly two fifths being singletons, with the ten largest covering approximately 1.4%. Via the markers CD45RO/CCR7/CD25/CD127/CD95/CD27, stem cell-like memory, regulatory, central memory and naive CD4+ cells were sorted. As regards this clone: Its antigen is undetermined.

Study outcomes and limitations: All four CD4+ subsets of Type 1 diabetes patients contained TCRB CDR3s that were moderately but significantly shorter.

This clonotype originated in a man aged 30 to 45 with type 1 diabetes. This rearrangement joins TRBV5-1 to TRBJ2-3; the D is unclear. The sample was Tregs from blood. The DNA for the CDR3 is TGCGCCAGCAGCTTGGCACCACTCAGGTACTCTAGCACAGATACGCAGTATTTT. Its translation: CASSLAPLRYSSTDTQYF.